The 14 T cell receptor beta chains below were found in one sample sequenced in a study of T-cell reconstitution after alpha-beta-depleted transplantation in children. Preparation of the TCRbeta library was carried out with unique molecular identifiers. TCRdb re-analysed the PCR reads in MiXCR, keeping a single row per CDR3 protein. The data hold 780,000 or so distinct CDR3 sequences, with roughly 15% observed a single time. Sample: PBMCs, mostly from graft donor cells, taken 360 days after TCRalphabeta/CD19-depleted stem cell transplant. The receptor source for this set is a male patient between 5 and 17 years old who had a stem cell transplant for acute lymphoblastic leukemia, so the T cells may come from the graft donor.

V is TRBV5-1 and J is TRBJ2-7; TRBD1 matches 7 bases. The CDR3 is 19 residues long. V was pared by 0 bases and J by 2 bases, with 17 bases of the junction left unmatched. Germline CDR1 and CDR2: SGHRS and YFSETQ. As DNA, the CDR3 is TGCGCCAGCAGCTTGGCTGGCCTCACCTCCGGGACAGACACCTACGAGCAGTACTTC. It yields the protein CASSLAGLTSGTDTYEQYF.

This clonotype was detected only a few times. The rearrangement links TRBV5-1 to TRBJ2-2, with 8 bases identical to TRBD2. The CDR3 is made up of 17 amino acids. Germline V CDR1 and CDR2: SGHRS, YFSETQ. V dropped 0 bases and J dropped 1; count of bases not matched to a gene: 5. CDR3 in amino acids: CASSLGKTSVNTGELFF. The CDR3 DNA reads TGCGCCAGCAGCTTGGGCAAGACTAGCGTGAACACCGGGGAGCTGTTTTTT.

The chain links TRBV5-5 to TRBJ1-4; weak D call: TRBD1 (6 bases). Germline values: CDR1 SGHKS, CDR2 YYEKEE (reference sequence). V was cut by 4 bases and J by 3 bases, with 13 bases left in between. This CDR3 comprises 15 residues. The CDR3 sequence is CASSGYRDSNEKLFF. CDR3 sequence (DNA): TGTGCCAGCAGCGGCTACAGGGATTCTAATGAAAAACTGTTTTTT.

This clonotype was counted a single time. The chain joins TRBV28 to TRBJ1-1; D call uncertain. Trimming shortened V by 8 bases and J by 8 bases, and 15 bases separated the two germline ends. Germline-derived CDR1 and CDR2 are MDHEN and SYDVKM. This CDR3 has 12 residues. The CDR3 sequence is CASHTLRPEAFF. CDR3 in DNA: TGTGCCAGCCATACTTTGAGACCCGAAGCTTTCTTT.

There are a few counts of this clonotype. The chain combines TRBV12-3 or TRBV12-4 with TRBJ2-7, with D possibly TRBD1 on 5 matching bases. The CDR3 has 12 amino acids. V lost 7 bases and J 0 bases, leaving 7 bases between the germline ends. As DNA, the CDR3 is TGTGCCAGCAAGGGGATCTCCTACGAGCAGTACTTC. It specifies CASKGISYEQYF.

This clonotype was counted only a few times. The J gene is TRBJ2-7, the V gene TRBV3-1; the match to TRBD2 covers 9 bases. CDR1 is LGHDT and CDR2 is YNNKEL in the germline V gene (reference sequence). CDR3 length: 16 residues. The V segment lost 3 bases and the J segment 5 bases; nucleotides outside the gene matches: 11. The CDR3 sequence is CASSQRTSARVDEQYF. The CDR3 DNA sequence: TGTGCCAGCAGCCAGAGGACTAGCGCGAGAGTCGACGAGCAGTACTTC.

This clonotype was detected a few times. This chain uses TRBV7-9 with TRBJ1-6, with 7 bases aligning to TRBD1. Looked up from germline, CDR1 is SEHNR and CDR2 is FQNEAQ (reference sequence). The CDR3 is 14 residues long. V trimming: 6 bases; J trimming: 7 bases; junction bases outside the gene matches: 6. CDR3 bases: TGTGCCAGCAGAGAGGCAGGGGGAAATTCACCCCTCCACTTT. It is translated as CASREAGGNSPLHF.

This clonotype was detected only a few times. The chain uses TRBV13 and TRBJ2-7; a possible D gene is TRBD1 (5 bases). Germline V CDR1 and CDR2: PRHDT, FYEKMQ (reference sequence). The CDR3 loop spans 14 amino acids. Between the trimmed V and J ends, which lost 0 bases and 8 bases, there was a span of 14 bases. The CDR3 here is CASSLGGRVFQQYF. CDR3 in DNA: TGTGCCAGCAGCTTAGGCGGCAGGGTCTTCCAGCAGTACTTC.

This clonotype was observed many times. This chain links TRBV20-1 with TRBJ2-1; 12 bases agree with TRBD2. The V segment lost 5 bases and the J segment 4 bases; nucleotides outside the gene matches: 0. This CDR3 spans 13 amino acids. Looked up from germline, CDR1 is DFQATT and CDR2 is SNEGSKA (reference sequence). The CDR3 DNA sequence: TGCAGTGCTGGACTAGCGGGGTACAATGAGCAGTTCTTC. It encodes CSAGLAGYNEQFF.

The CDR3 region has the DNA TGTGCCACCAGTGAACCAGGGGGTATGGGCAATCAGCCCCAGCATTTT. Protein sequence: CATSEPGGMGNQPQHF. The genes are TRBV24-1 and TRBJ1-5; 7 bases are shared with TRBD1. The V gene end was trimmed by 4 bases and the J gene end by 2 bases; junction bases not matched to a gene: 7. Germline values: CDR1 KGHDR, CDR2 SFDVKD. This CDR3 spans 16 amino acids.

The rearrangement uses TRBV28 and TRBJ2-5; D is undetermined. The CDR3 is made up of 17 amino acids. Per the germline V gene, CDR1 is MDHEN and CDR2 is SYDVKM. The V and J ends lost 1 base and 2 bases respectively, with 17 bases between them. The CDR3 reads CASSLFLRTFEQETQYF. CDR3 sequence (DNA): TGTGCCAGCAGTTTATTCTTGAGGACGTTTGAACAAGAGACCCAGTACTTC.

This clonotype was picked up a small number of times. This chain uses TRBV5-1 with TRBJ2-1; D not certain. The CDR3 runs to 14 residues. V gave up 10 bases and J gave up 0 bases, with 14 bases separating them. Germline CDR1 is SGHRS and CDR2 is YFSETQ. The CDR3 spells CASGPGSSYNEQFF. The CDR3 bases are TGCGCCTCCGGCCCGGGCAGCTCCTACAATGAGCAGTTCTTC.

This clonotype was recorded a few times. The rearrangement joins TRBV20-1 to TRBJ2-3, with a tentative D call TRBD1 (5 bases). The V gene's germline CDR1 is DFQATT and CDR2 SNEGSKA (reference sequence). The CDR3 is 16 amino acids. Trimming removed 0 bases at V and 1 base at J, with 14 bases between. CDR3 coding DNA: TGCAGTGCTAGAGATCCGGCCAGGGTGGGCACAGATACGCAGTATTTT. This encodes CSARDPARVGTDTQYF.

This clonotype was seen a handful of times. The chain's CDR3 is CSVAPGTGVSGANVLTF. In DNA form, the CDR3 reads TGCAGCGTTGCCCCCGGGACAGGGGTCTCTGGGGCCAACGTCCTGACTTTC. The chain links TRBV29-1 to TRBJ2-6, with 10 bases aligning to TRBD1. CDR1 and CDR2 (germline): SQVTM, ANQGSEA. Germline trimming cut 4 bases from V and 0 bases from J; bases unmatched to any gene: 6. There are 17 residues in the CDR3.